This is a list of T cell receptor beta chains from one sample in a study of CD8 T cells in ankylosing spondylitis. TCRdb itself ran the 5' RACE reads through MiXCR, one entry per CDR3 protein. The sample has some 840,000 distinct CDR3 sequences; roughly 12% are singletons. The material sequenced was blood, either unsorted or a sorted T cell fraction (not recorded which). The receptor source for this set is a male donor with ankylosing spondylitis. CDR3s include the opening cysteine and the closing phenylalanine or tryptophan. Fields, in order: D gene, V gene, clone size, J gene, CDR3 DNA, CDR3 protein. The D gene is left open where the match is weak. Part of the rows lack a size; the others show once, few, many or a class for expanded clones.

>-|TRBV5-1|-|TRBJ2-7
TGCGCCAGCAGTAGTCAGGGATTCTACGAGCAGTACTTC
CASSSQGFYEQYF
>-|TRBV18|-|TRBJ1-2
TGTGCCAGCTCACCGGAGAAGGGAGAAACGGATGGCTACACCTTC
CASSPEKGETDGYTF
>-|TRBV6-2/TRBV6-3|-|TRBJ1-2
TGTGCCAGCACCGTCGGACGGATTACTAACTATGGCTACACCTTC
CASTVGRITNYGYTF
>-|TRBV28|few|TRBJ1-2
TGTGCCAGCAGTTCGATTGGACAGTATGGCTACACCTTC
CASSSIGQYGYTF
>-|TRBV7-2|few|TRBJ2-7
TGTGCCAGCACCCCTCAGGGAGGACCCTACGAGCAGTACTTC
CASTPQGGPYEQYF
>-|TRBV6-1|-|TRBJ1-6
TGTGCCAGCAGTATGCGGGGGAATTCACCCCTCCACTTT
CASSMRGNSPLHF
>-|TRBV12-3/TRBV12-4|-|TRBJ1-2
TGTGCCAGCAGTCGACTACCAGGTCGTGGCTACACCTTC
CASSRLPGRGYTF
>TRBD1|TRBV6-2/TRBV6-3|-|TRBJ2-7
TGTGCCAGCAGTTACGACAGGGGCACCTACGAGCAGTACTTC
CASSYDRGTYEQYF
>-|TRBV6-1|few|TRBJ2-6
TGTGCCTCGAGGGGTTACACTGGGGCCAACGTCCTGACTTTC
CASRGYTGANVLTF
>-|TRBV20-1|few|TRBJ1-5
TGCAGTGCTAGTCGAACCGGGCCCCAGCATTTT
CSASRTGPQHF
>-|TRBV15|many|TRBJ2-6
TGTGCCACTTACAATAGGCAACCGTTCTCTGGGGCCAACGTCCTGACTTTC
CATYNRQPFSGANVLTF
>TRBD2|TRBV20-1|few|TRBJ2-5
TGCAGTGCCACACTAGCGGGGGGGGAGACCCAGTACTTC
CSATLAGGETQYF
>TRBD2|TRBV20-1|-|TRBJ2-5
TGCAGTGCTAGAGATCGGCTAGCGGGAGGAGCCCCTCAGACCCAGTACTTC
CSARDRLAGGAPQTQYF
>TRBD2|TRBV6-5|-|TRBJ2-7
TGTGCCAGCAGTTACAGGGTTACTAGTAGGGAGGGAAAGTCCTACGAGCAGTACTTC
CASSYRVTSREGKSYEQYF
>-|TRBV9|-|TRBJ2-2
TGTGCCAGCAGCAAAAGGGTCGCCACCGGGGAGCTGTTTTTT
CASSKRVATGELFF
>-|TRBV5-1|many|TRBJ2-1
TGCGCCAGCAGCCCGCGTACGGGGGGCCTTACCTACAATGAGCAGTTCTTC
CASSPRTGGLTYNEQFF
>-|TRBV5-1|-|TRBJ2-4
TGCGCCAGCAGCTTCGGGCAGTCGAGGGACATTCAGTACTTC
CASSFGQSRDIQYF
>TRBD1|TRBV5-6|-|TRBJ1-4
TGTGCCAGCAGCGGGACAGGGGGGGATGAAAAACTGTTTTTT
CASSGTGGDEKLFF
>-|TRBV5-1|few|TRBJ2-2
TGCGCCAGCAGCCCGGGACTGGGGACCGGGGAGCTGTTTTTT
CASSPGLGTGELFF
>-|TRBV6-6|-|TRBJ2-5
TGTGCCAGCAGTCTCATAGCGGAAGAGACCCAGTACTTC
CASSLIAEETQYF
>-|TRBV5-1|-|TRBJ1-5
TGCGCCAGCAGCTTCCGGGAGGAAGGGACATGGCCGAAACAGCCCCAGCATTTT
CASSFREEGTWPKQPQHF